The present TCR beta chain was sequenced within a study of OX40 agonist ivuxolimab in advanced cancers. Study summary: Ivuxolimab, an agonist antibody against OX40 (CD134), was given to patients. Enrollees could have had prior anti-PD-1, anti-PD-L1 or anti-CTLA-4 therapy, which more than 30% had received.

Concerning this clone itself: Its antigen remains unidentified.

Method: immunoSEQ multiplex PCR; TCRdb's copy keeps in-frame clones and lacks some. Of tens of thousands of clones in the sample, approximately 86% were seen once. V shed 6 bases and J 0 bases; nucleotides not matched to a gene: 5. The CDR3 has 15 amino acids. CDR1 is SGHNT, CDR2 YENEEA, per germline. The study, taken as a whole, reports: At 0.1 to 3.0 mg/kg and by week 6, clonal expansion occurred in CD4+ and CD8+ blood T cells. Not determined was the antigen specificity of the expanded peripheral T cells.

The clonotype originates from an adult with an advanced solid tumor such as melanoma, head and neck, liver or kidney cancer. The specimen was CD4+ or CD8+ T cells sorted from blood, collected in a trial of the OX40 agonist ivuxolimab. V gene TRBV11-3 combines with J gene TRBJ2-1; TRBD2 matches at 7 bases. CDR3 protein: CASSPSGDSYNEQFF. CDR3 bases: TGTGCCAGCAGTCCCAGCGGGGACTCCTACAATGAGCAGTTCTTC.